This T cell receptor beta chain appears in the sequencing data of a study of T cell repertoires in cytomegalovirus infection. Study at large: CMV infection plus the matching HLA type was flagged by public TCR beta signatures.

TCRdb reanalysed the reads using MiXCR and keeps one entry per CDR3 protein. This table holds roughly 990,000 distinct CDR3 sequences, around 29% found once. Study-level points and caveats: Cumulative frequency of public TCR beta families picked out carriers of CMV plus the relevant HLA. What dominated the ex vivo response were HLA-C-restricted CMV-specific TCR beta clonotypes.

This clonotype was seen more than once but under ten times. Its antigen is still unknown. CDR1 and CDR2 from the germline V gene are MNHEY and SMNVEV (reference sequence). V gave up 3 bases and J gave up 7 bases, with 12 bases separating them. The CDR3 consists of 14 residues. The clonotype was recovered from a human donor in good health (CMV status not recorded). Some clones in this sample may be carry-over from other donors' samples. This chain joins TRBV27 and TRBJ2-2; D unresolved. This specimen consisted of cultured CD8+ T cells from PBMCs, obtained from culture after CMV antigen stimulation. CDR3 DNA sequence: TGTGCCAGCAGTTTCGGCGTTATGGGCGGGGAGCTGTTTTTT. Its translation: CASSFGVMGGELFF.